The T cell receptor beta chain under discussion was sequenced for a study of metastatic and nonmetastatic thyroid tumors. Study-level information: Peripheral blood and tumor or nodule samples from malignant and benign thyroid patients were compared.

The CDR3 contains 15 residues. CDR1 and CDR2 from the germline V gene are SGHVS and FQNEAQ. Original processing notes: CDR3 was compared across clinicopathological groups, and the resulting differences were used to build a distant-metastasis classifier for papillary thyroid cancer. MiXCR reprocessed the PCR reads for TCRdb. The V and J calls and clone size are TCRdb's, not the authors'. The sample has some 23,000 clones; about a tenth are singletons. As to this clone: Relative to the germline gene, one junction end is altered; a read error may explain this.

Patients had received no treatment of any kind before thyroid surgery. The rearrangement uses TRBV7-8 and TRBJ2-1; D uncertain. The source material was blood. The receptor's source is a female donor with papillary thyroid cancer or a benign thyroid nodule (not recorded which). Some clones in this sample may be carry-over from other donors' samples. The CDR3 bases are TGTGCCAGCAGCTTATTGGAGAGCTCCTACAATGAGCAGCTCTTC. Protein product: CASSLLESSYNEQLF.